Below are 27 T cell receptor beta chains sequenced from a single sample in a study of T cells after yellow fever vaccination. TCRdb independently ran MiXCR on the 5' RACE reads; one entry per CDR3 protein. In the table there are roughly 170,000 distinct CDR3 sequences, approximately 6.2% of which are singletons. The input for sequencing was CD4+ T cells sorted from PBMCs, taken on the day of the first yellow fever vaccination. Source of these receptors: a man in his late teens or twenties who received the YFV17D yellow fever vaccine.

This clonotype showed up just a few times. The rearrangement links TRBV12-2 to TRBJ2-7; TRBD1 reflects the table's D call only, with no check against the DNA. TRBV12-2 is given as a pseudogene. CDR3 length equals 14 residues. Here the CDR3 DNA reads TGTGCAAGTCGCTTAGGGCTGGGGGCCTACGAGCAGTACGTC. Its translation: CASRLGLGAYEQYV.

This sequence joins TRBV6-1 and TRBJ2-2; D remains unclear. V lost 4 bases, J lost 0 bases, and 6 bases lay in between. Per germline, CDR1 MNHNS and CDR2 SASEGT. The CDR3 is 14 residues long. The CDR3 is CASSADTNTGELFF. The CDR3 DNA follows: TGTGCCAGCAGTGCAGACACGAACACCGGGGAGCTGTTTTTT.

This clonotype was seen at least ten times. V is TRBV7-6 and J is TRBJ2-5; 8 bases fit TRBD2. Germline loops: CDR1 SGHVS, CDR2 FNYEAQ. Trimming took 5 bases from V and 5 from J; bases not matched to a gene: 7. CDR3 length: 14 amino acids. CDR3 DNA: TGTGCCAGCAGCCGGAGCGGGGGCGGGGAGACCCAGTACTTC. The encoded protein is CASSRSGGGETQYF.

This clonotype was recorded at least ten times. The chain links TRBV7-2 to TRBJ2-2; no firm D call. Trimming stripped 2 bases from V and 5 bases from J, with 6 bases between. Per germline, CDR1 SGHTA and CDR2 FQGNSA. The CDR3 is 13 residues long. In DNA form, the CDR3 reads TGTGCCAGCAGCTTAAACCCGACCGGGGAGCTGTTTTTT. It yields the protein CASSLNPTGELFF.

This clonotype showed up many times. The chain combines TRBV10-1 with TRBJ2-1; D is possibly TRBD2 (6 bases). Trimming stripped 1 base from V and 7 bases from J, with 14 bases between. The CDR3 sequence is 15 residues long. The germline gives CDR1 WNHNN, CDR2 SYGVQD (reference sequence). CDR3 loop: CASSEWGLLGNEQFF. In DNA, the CDR3 is TGCGCCAGCAGTGAGTGGGGACTCCTCGGGAATGAGCAGTTCTTC.

This clonotype has at least ten counts. The CDR3 loop is CASSLPGQGAHTGELFF. The CDR3, as DNA: TGTGCCAGCAGTTTACCGGGACAGGGGGCTCACACCGGGGAGCTGTTTTTT. J is TRBJ2-2 and V is TRBV28; the match to TRBD1 covers 12 bases. The CDR3 is 17 amino acids. Looked up from germline, CDR1 is MDHEN and CDR2 is SYDVKM. V dropped 2 bases and J dropped 3; count of bases not matched to a gene: 4.

This clonotype was detected ten times or more. The V gene is TRBV12-3 or TRBV12-4, the J gene TRBJ1-5, with D unresolved. There are 13 residues in the CDR3. Trimming removed 7 bases from V and 5 bases from J, with 12 bases in between. CDR3 sequence (DNA): TGTGCCAGCACCCCGGGGAGGGATCAGCCCCAGCATTTT. This translates into CASTPGRDQPQHF.

V is TRBV6-1 and J is TRBJ1-5; TRBD1 matches 7 bases. This CDR3 is built from 16 residues. V trimming: 6 bases; J trimming: 0 bases; junction bases outside the gene matches: 8. Germline CDR1 reads MNHNS; CDR2 reads SASEGT. The CDR3 nucleotides are TGTGCCAGCAGCCGGGGGGGACAGAATAGCAATCAGCCCCAGCATTTT. Translation: CASSRGGQNSNQPQHF.

The CDR3 sequence: CASSPHSGGTDTQYF. CDR3 DNA sequence: TGTGCCAGCAGTCCACATAGCGGGGGGACAGATACGCAGTATTTT. V and J are TRBV28 and TRBJ2-3, with 10 nucleotides matching TRBD2. Trimming took 5 bases from V and 3 from J; bases not matched to a gene: 5. CDR3 length: 15 amino acids. Germline V lookup: CDR1 MDHEN, CDR2 SYDVKM.

The chain uses TRBV4-3 and TRBJ2-3; 11 positions match TRBD2. This CDR3 is built from 15 residues. The junction had 1 base not matched to a gene; V was cut back by 0 bases and J by 5 bases. CDR1 LGHNA and CDR2 YSLEER come from the germline V gene. As DNA, the CDR3 is TGCGCCAGCAGCCAAGACACTAGCGGGAGAGATACGCAGTATTTT. Encoded protein: CASSQDTSGRDTQYF.

In its sample, this clonotype was seen many times. This chain uses TRBV7-3 with TRBJ2-2; perhaps TRBD1 as D (6 bases). CDR1 is SGHTA, CDR2 FQGTGA, per germline. This CDR3 has 15 residues. V lost 2 bases and J 2 bases, leaving 9 bases between the germline ends. CDR3 residues: CASSLAGVNTGELFF. In nucleotides, the CDR3 is TGTGCCAGCAGCTTAGCAGGGGTCAACACCGGGGAGCTGTTTTTT.

The chain recombines TRBV9 with TRBJ2-3; D unclear. V was trimmed by 1 base and J by 2 bases, leaving 8 bases between them. This CDR3 has 14 residues. Germline CDR1 is SGDLS and CDR2 is YYNGEE. CDR3 nucleotides: TGTGCCAGCAGCGTAACCGGCCTCACAGATACGCAGTATTTT. This codes for CASSVTGLTDTQYF.

This rearrangement joins TRBV2 to TRBJ2-7; D unclear. Between the trimmed V and J ends, which lost 5 bases and 2 bases, there was a span of 4 bases. The germline gives CDR1 SNHLY, CDR2 FYNNEI. There are 11 residues in the CDR3. The CDR3 DNA follows: TGTGCCAGCAGTCGGGCCTACGAGCAGTACTTC. Translation gives CASSRAYEQYF.

This clonotype was seen at least ten times. Here the CDR3 DNA reads TGCGCCAGCAGCTTGGAAACAGGGGAATATGGCTACACCTTC. This translates into CASSLETGEYGYTF. The chain links TRBV5-1 to TRBJ1-2; 7 positions match TRBD1. Germline V lookup: CDR1 SGHRS, CDR2 YFSETQ. This CDR3 contains 14 residues. V dropped 0 bases and J dropped 5; count of bases not matched to a gene: 4.

This clonotype was observed at least ten times. This sequence joins TRBV5-1 and TRBJ2-3, with D uncertain. The V gene's germline CDR1 is SGHRS and CDR2 YFSETQ. The CDR3 is 16 residues long. Trimming removed 4 bases at V and 2 bases at J, with 17 bases between. As DNA, the CDR3 is TGCGCCAGCAGCACAGACCCCCAGACCTACACAGATACGCAGTATTTT. Its protein is CASSTDPQTYTDTQYF.

This clonotype was seen a few times. The chain employs TRBV7-3 and TRBJ2-7, with TRBD1 identical over 8 bases. The CDR3 runs to 13 residues. V shed 6 bases and J 7 bases; nucleotides not matched to a gene: 8. Germline V gene sequence: CDR1 SGHTA, CDR2 FQGTGA. CDR3 amino acids: CASSVGDRGEQYF. CDR3 DNA: TGTGCCAGCAGTGTGGGCGACAGGGGAGAGCAGTACTTC.

This clonotype was picked up many times. The V call is TRBV7-9, the J call TRBJ2-1; D gene ambiguous. V lost 2 bases, J lost 2 bases, and 13 bases lay in between. CDR1 SEHNR and CDR2 FQNEAQ come from the germline V gene (reference sequence). CDR3 length equals 16 residues. CDR3 in amino acids: CASSLNSGNPYNEQFF. CDR3 in DNA: TGTGCCAGCAGCTTAAACTCAGGAAATCCCTACAATGAGCAGTTCTTC.

In this sample, this clonotype turned up many times. This chain uses TRBV4-1 with TRBJ2-2; D gene uncertain. Trimming took 0 bases from V and 3 from J, leaving 14 bases between them. The CDR3 covers 17 residues. Germline V gene sequence: CDR1 MGHRA, CDR2 YSYEKL. CDR3 amino acids: CASSQDIKRLHTGELFF. The CDR3 region has the DNA TGCGCCAGCAGCCAAGATATAAAAAGACTGCACACCGGGGAGCTGTTTTTT.

V and J are TRBV5-1 and TRBJ1-6; D is undetermined. The V end lost 1 base, the J end lost 6 bases, and 8 bases lay between the germline ends. The CDR3 spans 14 residues. From germline, CDR1 is SGHRS and CDR2 YFSETQ. The DNA of the CDR3 is TGCGCCAGCAGCTTGCAACCCTCTAATTCACCCCTCCACTTT. This encodes CASSLQPSNSPLHF.

This clonotype has more than one count but fewer than ten. The gene calls are TRBV15 and TRBJ2-3, with TRBD1 matching over 7 bases. CDR1 and CDR2 (germline): LNHNV, YYDKDF (reference sequence). The V and J ends lost 5 bases and 4 bases, in that order; junction bases with no gene match: 3. This CDR3 is built from 13 residues. The CDR3 loop reads CATSVDRADTQYF. The CDR3 DNA is TGTGCCACCAGCGTCGACAGGGCAGATACGCAGTATTTT.

The sample holds a few counts of this clonotype. This rearrangement joins TRBV20-1 to TRBJ1-5; possibly TRBD1 for D (5 bases). The CDR3 has 13 amino acids. Trimming removed 4 bases from V and 7 bases from J, with 14 bases in between. Per the germline V gene, CDR1 is DFQATT and CDR2 is SNEGSKA (reference sequence). CDR3 sequence reads: CSATTGLSQPQHF. The CDR3 DNA is TGCAGTGCTACTACAGGTTTAAGCCAGCCCCAGCATTTT.

The V gene is TRBV5-1, the J gene TRBJ2-5; D not certain. Germline CDR1 SGHRS, CDR2 YFSETQ. Trimming shortened V by 1 base and J by 2 bases, and 6 bases separated the two germline ends. The CDR3 is made up of 13 amino acids. The CDR3 loop is CASSLSQQETQYF. For the CDR3, the DNA is TGCGCCAGCAGCTTGTCGCAGCAAGAGACCCAGTACTTC. The full variable domain, in which reference TRBV5-1 and TRBJ2-5 provide the parts outside the CDR3, is KAGVTQTPRYLIKTRGQQVTLSCSPISGHRSVSWYQQTPGQGLQFLFEYFSETQRNKGNFPGRFSGRQFSNSRSEMNVSTLELGDSALYLCASSLSQQETQYFGPGTRLLVL.

This clonotype occurred a few times. The chain couples TRBV28 to TRBJ2-4; 10 bases are a match to TRBD1. Trimming removed 5 bases from V and 1 base from J; junction bases left unmatched: 5. From germline, CDR1 is MDHEN and CDR2 SYDVKM. This CDR3 contains 16 residues. The chain's CDR3 is CASSPGQGRAKNIQYF. CDR3 nucleotide sequence: TGTGCCAGCAGTCCGGGACAGGGGAGGGCCAAAAACATTCAGTACTTC.

The rearrangement joins TRBV29-1 to TRBJ1-2; D possibly corresponds to TRBD1 (5 bases). The ends were cut back, 5 bases at V and 3 bases at J, with 25 bases in the middle. Germline CDR1 and CDR2: SQVTM and ANQGSEA. The CDR3 totals 17 residues. The chain's CDR3 is CSVTPPGRSSGDYGYTF. The DNA of the CDR3 is TGCAGCGTTACTCCTCCGGGACGCTCATCTGGGGACTATGGCTACACCTTC.

This clonotype was detected only a few times. The chain couples TRBV5-4 to TRBJ2-3; D possibly matches TRBD1 or TRBD2 (5 bases each). V was pared by 4 bases and J by 6 bases, with 18 bases between. The germline V gene encodes CDR1 SGHNT and CDR2 YYREEE (reference sequence). The CDR3 contains 15 residues. CDR3 sequence: CASSRDSGSGDTQYF. Written as DNA, the CDR3 is TGTGCCAGCAGCAGAGACAGCGGCTCGGGGGATACGCAGTATTTT.

A few counts support this clonotype. V is TRBV5-4 and J is TRBJ2-3, with 7 nucleotides matching TRBD2. Per the germline V gene, CDR1 is SGHNT and CDR2 is YYREEE (reference sequence). CDR3 length: 16 amino acids. J was trimmed by 1 base and V by 4 bases; bases with no gene match: 9. The CDR3 loop is CASSGGGLTGTDTQYF. The CDR3 DNA follows: TGTGCCAGCAGCGGGGGGGGACTGACCGGCACAGATACGCAGTATTTT.

This clonotype was seen at least ten times. V and J are TRBV12-3 or TRBV12-4 and TRBJ2-5, with D unresolved. This CDR3 is built from 14 residues. V dropped 5 bases and J dropped 1 base, with 11 bases sitting between them. Here the CDR3 DNA reads TGTGCCAGCAGTCCCGCTATGGCCCAAGAGACCCAGTACTTC. Protein: CASSPAMAQETQYF.